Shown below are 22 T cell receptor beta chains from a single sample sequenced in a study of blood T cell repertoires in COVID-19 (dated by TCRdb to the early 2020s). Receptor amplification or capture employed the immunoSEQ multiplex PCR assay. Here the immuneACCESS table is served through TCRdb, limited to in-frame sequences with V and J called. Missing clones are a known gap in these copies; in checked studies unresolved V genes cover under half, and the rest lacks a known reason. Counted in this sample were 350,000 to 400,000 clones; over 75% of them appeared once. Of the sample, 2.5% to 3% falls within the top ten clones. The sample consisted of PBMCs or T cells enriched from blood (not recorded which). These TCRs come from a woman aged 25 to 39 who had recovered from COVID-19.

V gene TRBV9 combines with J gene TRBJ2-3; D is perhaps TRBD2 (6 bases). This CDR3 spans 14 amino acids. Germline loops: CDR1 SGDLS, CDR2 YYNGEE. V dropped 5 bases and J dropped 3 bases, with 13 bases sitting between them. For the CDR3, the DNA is TGTGCCAGCAGGACTAGGGGTTTAACAGATACGCAGTATTTT. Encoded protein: CASRTRGLTDTQYF.

This CDR3 is CASSLARDSTTEAFF. DNA for the CDR3: TGTGCCAGCAGCTTAGCGAGAGACAGTACCACTGAAGCTTTCTTT. The chain links TRBV7-9 to TRBJ1-1, with D perhaps matching TRBD1 (5 bases). The CDR3 totals 15 residues. The germline CDR1 and CDR2 sequences are SEHNR and FQNEAQ (reference sequence). V lost 0 bases, J lost 4 bases, and 12 bases lay in between. The variable domain in full, with the rest retrieved from reference TRBV7-9 and TRBJ1-1, is DTGVSQNPRHKITKRGQNVTFRCDPISEHNRLYWYRQTLGQGPEFLTYFQNEAQLEKSRLLSDRFSAERPKGSFSTLEIQRTEQGDSAMYLCASSLARDSTTEAFFGQGTRLTVV.

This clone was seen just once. This CDR3 reads CASRASPGQEDDYTF. CDR3 DNA sequence: TGTGCCAGCAGGGCCTCCCCGGGACAGGAGGACGACTACACCTTC. V is TRBV2 and J is TRBJ1-2, with 8 bases fitting TRBD1. V gave up 6 bases and J gave up 10 bases; unmatched junction bases: 16. The germline V gene has CDR1 SNHLY and CDR2 FYNNEI. The CDR3 has 15 amino acids.

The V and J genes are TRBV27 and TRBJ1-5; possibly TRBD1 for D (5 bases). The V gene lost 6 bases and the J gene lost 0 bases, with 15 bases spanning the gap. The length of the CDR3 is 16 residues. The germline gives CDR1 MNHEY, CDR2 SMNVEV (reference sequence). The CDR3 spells CASSLRTPYSNQPQHF. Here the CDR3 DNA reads TGTGCCAGCAGCCTTAGGACACCATATAGCAATCAGCCCCAGCATTTT.

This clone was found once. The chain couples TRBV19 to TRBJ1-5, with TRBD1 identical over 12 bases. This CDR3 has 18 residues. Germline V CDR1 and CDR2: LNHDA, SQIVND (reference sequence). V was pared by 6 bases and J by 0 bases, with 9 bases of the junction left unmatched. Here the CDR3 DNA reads TGTGCCAGTAGGGGCGGGACAGGGGGCGCGGATAGCAATCAGCCCCAGCATTTT. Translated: CASRGGTGGADSNQPQHF.

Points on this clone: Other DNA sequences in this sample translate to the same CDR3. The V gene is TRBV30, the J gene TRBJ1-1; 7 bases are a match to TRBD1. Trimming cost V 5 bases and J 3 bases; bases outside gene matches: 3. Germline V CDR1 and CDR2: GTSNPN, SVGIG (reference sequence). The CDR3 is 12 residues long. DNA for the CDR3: TGTGCCTGGGGGACAGATTACACTGAAGCTTTCTTT. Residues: CAWGTDYTEAFF.

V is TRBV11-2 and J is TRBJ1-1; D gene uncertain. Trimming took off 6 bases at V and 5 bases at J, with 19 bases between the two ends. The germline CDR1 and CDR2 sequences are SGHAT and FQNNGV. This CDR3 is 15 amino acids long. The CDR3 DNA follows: TGTGCCAGCAGTCCCCGGGCGGGCGCAAGGACTGAAGCTTTCTTT. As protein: CASSPRAGARTEAFF.

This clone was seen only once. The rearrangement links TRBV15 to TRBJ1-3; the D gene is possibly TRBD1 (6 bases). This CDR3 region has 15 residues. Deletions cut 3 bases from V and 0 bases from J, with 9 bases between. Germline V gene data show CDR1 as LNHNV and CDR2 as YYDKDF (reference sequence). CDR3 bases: TGTGCCACCAGCAGGACAGGAGCCTCTGGAAACACCATATATTTT. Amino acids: CATSRTGASGNTIYF. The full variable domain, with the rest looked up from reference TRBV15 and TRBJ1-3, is DAMVIQNPRYQVTQFGKPVTLSCSQTLNHNVMYWYQQKSSQAPKLLFHYYDKDFNNEADTPDNFQSRRPNTSFCFLDIRSPGLGDTAMYLCATSRTGASGNTIYFGEGSWLTVV.

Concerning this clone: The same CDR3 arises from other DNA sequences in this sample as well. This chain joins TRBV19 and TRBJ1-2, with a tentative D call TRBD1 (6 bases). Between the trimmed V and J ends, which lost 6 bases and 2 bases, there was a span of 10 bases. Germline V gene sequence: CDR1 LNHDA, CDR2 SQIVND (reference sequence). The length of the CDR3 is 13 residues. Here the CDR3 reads CASRPGTNYGYTF. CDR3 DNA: TGTGCCAGTAGACCCGGGACAAACTATGGCTACACCTTC.

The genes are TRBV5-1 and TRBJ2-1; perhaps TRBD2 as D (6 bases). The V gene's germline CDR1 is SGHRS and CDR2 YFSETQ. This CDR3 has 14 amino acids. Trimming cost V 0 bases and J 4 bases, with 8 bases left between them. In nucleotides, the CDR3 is TGCGCCAGCAGCTTGGTGGGGGGATACAATGAGCAGTTCTTC. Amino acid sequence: CASSLVGGYNEQFF. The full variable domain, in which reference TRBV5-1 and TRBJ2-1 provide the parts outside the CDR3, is KAGVTQTPRYLIKTRGQQVTLSCSPISGHRSVSWYQQTPGQGLQFLFEYFSETQRNKGNFPGRFSGRQFSNSRSEMNVSTLELGDSALYLCASSLVGGYNEQFFGPGTRLTVL.

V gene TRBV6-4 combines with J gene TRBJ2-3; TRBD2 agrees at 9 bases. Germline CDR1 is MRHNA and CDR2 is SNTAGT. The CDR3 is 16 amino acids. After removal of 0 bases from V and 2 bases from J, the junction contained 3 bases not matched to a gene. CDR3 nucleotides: TGTGCCAGCAGTGACTCGACTAGCGGACACACAGATACGCAGTATTTT. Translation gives CASSDSTSGHTDTQYF.

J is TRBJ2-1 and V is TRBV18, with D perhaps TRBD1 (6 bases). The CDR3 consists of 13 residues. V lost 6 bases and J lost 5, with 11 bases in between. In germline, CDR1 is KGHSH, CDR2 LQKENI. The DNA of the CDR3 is TGTGCCAGCTCCCCGTACAGGGACAATGAGCAGTTCTTC. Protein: CASSPYRDNEQFF.

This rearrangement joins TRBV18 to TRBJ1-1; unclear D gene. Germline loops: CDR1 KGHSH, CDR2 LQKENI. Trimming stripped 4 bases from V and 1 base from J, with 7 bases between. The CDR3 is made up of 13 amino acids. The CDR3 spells CASSLEANTEAFF. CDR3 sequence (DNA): TGTGCCAGCTCACTTGAGGCGAACACTGAAGCTTTCTTT.

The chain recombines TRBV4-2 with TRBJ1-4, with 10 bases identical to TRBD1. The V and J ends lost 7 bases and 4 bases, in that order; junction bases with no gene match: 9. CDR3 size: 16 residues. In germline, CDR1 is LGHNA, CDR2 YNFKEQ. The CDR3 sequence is CASIRDRGAHNEKLFF. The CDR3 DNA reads TGTGCCAGCATCAGGGACAGGGGTGCCCATAATGAAAAACTGTTTTTT.

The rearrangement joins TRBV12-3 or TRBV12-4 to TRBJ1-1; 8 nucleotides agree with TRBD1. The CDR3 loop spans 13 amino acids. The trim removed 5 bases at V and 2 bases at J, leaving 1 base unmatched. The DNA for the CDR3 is TGTGCCAGCAGTGGACAGGGAAACACTGAAGCTTTCTTT. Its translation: CASSGQGNTEAFF.

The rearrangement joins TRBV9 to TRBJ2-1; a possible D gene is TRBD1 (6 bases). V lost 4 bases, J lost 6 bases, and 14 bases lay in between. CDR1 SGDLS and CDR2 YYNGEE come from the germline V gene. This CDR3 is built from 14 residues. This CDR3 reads CASSSSDSPNEQFF. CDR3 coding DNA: TGTGCCAGCAGCTCCTCGGACAGCCCCAATGAGCAGTTCTTC.

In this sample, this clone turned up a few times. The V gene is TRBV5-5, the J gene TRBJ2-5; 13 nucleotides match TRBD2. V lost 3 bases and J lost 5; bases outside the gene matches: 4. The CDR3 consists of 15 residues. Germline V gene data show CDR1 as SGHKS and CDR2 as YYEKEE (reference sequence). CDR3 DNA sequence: TGTGCCAGCAGCTCCGGACTAGCGGGGGTGGAGACCCAGTACTTC. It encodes CASSSGLAGVETQYF.

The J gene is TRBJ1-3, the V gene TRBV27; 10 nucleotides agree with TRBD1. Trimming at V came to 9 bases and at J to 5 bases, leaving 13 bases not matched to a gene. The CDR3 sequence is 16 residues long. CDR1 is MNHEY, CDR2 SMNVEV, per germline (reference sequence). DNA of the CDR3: TGTGCCAGGTCGACAGGGGGCTGGGGTGGGAGAAACACCATATATTTT. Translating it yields CARSTGGWGGRNTIYF.

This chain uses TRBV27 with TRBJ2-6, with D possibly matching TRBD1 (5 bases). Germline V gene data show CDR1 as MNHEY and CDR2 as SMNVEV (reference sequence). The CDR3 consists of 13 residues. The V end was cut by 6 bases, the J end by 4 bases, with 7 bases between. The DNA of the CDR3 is TGTGCCAGCAGGGGGCTGGGGGCCAACGTCCTGACTTTC. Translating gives CASRGLGANVLTF.

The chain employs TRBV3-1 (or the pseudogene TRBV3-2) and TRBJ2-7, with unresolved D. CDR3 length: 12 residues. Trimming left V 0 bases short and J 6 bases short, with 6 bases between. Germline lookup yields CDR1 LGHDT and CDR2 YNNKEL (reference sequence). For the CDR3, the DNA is TGTGCCAGCAGCCAAGAGTGGAGCGAGCAGTACTTC. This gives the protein CASSQEWSEQYF.

CDR3 in amino acids: CASSPPQGIYEQYF. The CDR3 nucleotides read TGTGCCAGCAGCCCCCCCCAGGGGATCTACGAGCAGTACTTC. The chain carries TRBV11-2 and TRBJ2-7; a possible D gene is TRBD1 (6 bases). Per germline, CDR1 SGHAT and CDR2 FQNNGV. This CDR3 region has 14 residues. V was pared by 5 bases and J by 3 bases, with 14 bases between.

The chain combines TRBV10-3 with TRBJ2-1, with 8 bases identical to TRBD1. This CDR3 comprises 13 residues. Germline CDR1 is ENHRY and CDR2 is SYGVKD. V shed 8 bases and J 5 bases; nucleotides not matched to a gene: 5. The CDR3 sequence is CAIRRQGNNEQFF. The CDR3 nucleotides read TGTGCCATCCGTAGACAGGGGAACAATGAGCAGTTCTTC.